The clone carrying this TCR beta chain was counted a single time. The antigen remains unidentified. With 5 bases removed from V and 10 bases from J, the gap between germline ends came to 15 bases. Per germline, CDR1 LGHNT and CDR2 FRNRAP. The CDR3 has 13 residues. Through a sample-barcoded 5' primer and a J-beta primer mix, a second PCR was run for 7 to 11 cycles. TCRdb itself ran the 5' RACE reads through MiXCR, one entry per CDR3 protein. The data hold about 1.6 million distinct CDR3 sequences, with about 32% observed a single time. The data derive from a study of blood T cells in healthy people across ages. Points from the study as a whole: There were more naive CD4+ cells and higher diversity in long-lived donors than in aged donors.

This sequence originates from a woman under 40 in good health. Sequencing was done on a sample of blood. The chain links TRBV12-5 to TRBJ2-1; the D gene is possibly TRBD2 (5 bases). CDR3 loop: CASGPGRWEEQFF. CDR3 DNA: TGTGCTAGTGGTCCTGGCCGTTGGGAGGAGCAGTTCTTC.